This TCR beta chain was documented in a study of prognosis after radiotherapy for stage I lung cancer. Looking at the study overall: Newly diagnosed primary stage I lung tumors were found in fourteen patients, while oligometastatic NSCLC after surgical resection of the primary tumor was found in roughly 5. Across the cohort, concurrent therapy accompanying stereotactic body radiotherapy was administered to no patient.

This clonotype has ten or more counts. TCR beta CDR3 was amplified from genomic DNA by two-round multiplex PCR. First-round PCR used primers specific to each TRBV and TRBJ gene. MiXCR was run by TCRdb on the multiplex PCR reads, yielding one entry per CDR3 protein. The sample includes around 29,000 distinct CDR3 sequences, 46% seen only once; the top ten take under 15%. J lost 6 bases, V lost 5 bases, and 8 bases had no gene match. This CDR3 comprises 13 residues. Germline assignment: CDR1 SQVTM and CDR2 ANQGSEA. The specimen was PBMCs, collected before or after stereotactic body radiation therapy (not recorded which). The chain combines TRBV29-1 with TRBJ2-7; 9 positions agree with TRBD1. The receptor comes from a donor at least 50 years old with non-small cell lung cancer. The CDR3 sequence: CSVQTTGGSEQYF. CDR3 bases: TGCAGCGTTCAAACCACAGGGGGCTCCGAGCAGTACTTC.